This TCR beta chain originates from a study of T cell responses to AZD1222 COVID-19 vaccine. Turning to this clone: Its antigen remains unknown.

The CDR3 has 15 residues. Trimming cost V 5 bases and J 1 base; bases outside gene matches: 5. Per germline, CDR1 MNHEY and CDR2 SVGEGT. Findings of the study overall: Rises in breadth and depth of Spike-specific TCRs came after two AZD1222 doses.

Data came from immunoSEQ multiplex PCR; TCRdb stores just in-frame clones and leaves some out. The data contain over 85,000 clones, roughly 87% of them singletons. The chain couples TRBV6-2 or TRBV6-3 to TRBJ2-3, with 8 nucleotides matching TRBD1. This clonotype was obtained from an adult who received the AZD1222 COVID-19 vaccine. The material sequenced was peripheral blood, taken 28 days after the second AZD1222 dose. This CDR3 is CASSPGGAGTDTQYF. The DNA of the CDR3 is TGTGCCAGCAGTCCAGGGGGCGCGGGCACAGATACGCAGTATTTT.